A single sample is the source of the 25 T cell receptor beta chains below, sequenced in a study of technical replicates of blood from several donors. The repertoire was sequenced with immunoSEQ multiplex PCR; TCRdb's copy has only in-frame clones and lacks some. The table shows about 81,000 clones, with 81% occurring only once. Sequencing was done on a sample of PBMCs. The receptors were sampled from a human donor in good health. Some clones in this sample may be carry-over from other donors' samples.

CDR3 residues: CASSQGRERELFF. DNA of the CDR3: TGTGCCAGCAGCCAAGGACGGGAGAGGGAGCTGTTTTTT. The chain carries TRBV4-2 and TRBJ2-2, with a possible D match to TRBD2 (6 bases). This CDR3 comprises 13 residues. Trimming took 1 base from V and 9 from J, leaving 9 bases between them. Germline V gene lookup returns CDR1 LGHNA and CDR2 YNFKEQ.

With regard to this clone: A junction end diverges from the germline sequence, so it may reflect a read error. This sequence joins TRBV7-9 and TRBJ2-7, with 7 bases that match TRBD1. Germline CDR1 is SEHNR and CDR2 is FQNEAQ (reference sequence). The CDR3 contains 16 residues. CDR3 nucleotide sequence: TGCGCCAGCAGCCAAGAGGGGACAGCGAAATCCTACGAGCAGTACTTC. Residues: CASSQEGTAKSYEQYF.

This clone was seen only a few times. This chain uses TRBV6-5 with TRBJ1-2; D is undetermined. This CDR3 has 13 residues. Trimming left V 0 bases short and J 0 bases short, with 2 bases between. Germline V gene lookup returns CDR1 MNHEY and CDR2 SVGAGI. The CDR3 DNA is TGTGCCAGCAGTTACTCCGCTAACTATGGCTACACCTTC. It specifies CASSYSANYGYTF.

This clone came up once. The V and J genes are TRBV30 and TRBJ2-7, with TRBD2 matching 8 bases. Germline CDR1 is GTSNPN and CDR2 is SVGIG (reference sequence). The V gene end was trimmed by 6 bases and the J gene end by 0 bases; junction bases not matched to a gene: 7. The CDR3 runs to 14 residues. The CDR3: CACLLAGPSYEQYF. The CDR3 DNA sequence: TGTGCCTGCCTCCTAGCGGGTCCCTCCTACGAGCAGTACTTC.

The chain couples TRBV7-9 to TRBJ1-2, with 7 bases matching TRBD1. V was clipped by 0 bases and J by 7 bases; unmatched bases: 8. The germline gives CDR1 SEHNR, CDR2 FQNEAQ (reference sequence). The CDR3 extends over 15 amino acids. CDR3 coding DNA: TGTGCCAGCAGCTTAGCTGACAGGGTAGCATCTGGCTACACCTTC. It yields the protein CASSLADRVASGYTF.

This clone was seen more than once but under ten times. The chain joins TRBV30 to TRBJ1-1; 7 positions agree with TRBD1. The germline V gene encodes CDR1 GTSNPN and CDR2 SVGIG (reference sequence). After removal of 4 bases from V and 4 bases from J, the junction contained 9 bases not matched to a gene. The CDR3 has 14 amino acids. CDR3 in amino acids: CAWTTKGTVTEAFF. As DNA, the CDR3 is TGTGCCTGGACCACAAAAGGGACAGTCACTGAAGCTTTCTTT.

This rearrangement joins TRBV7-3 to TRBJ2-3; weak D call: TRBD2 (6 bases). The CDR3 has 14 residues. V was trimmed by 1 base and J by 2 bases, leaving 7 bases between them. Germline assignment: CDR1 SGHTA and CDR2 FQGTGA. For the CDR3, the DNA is TGTGCCAGCAGCTTAAAGGACTACACAGATACGCAGTATTTT. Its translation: CASSLKDYTDTQYF.

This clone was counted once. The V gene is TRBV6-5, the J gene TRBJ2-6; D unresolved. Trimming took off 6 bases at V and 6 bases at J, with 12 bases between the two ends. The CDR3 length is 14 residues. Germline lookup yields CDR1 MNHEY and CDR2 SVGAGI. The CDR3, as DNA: TGTGCCAGCAGCCCCGTTATTCCGGCCAACGTCCTGACTTTC. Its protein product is CASSPVIPANVLTF.

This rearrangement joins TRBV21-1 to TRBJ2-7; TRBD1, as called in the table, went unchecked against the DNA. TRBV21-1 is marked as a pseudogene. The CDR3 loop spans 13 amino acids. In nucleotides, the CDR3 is TGTGCCAGCAGCAAAGTGGACAACTACGAGCAGTACTTC. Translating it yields CASSKVDNYEQYF.

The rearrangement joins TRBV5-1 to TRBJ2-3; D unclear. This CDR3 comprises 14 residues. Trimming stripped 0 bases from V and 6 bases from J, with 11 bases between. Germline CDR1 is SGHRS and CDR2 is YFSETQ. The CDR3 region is CASSLGSQRDTQYF. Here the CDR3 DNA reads TGCGCCAGCAGCTTGGGGTCCCAGAGGGATACGCAGTATTTT.

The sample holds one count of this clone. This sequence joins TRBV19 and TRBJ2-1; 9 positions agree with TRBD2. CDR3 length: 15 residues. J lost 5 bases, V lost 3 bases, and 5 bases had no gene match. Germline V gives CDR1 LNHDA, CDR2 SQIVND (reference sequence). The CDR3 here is CASSIWAGGNNEQFF. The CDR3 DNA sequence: TGTGCCAGTAGTATCTGGGCGGGGGGGAACAATGAGCAGTTCTTC.

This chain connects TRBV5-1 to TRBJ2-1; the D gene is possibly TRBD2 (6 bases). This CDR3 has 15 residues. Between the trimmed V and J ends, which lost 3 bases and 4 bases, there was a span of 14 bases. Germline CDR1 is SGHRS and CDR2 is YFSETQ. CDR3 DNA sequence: TGCGCCAGCAGCTATCTGGCGGGGACTTACAATGAGCAGTTCTTC. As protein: CASSYLAGTYNEQFF.

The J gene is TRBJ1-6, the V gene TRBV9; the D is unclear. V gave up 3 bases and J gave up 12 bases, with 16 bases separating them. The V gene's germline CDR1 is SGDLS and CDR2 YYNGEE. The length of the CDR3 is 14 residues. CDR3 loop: CASSDEGRAQPLHF. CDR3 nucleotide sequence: TGTGCCAGCAGCGACGAGGGAAGAGCACAACCCCTCCACTTT.

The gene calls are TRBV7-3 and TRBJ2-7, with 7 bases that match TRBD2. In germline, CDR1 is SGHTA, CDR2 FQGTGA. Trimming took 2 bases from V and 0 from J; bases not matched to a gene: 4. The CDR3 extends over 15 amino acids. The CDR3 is CASSLGRGNSYEQYF. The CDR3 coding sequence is TGTGCCAGCAGCTTAGGGCGGGGGAACTCCTACGAGCAGTACTTC.

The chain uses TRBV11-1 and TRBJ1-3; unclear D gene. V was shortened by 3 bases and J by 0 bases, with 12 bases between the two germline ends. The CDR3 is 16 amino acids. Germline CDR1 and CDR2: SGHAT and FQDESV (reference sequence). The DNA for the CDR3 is TGTGCCAGCAGCTTGCTCGGACTCAGCTCTGGAAACACCATATATTTT. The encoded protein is CASSLLGLSSGNTIYF.

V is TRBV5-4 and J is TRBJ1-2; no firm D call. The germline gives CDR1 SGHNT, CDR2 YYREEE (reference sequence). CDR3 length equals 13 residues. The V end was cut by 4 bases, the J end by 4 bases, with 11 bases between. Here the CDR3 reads CASSLNRGYGYTF. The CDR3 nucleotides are TGTGCCAGCAGCCTAAACCGGGGCTATGGCTACACCTTC.

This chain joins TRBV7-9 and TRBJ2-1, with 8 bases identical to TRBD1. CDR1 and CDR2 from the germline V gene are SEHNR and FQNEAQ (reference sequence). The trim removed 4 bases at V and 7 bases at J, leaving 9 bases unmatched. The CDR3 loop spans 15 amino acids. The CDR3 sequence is CASSYPGGFMNEQFF. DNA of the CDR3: TGTGCCAGCAGCTACCCAGGGGGCTTTATGAATGAGCAGTTCTTC.

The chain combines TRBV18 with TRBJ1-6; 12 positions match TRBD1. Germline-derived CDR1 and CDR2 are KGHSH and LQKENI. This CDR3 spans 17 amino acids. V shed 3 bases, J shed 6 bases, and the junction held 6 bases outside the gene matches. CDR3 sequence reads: CASSPLGQGAFNSPLHF. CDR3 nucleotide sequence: TGTGCCAGCTCACCTCTGGGACAGGGGGCTTTTAATTCACCCCTCCACTTT.

CDR3 DNA: TGTGCCAGCAGTCCAATACAGGGTACTGAAGCTTTCTTT. Amino acids: CASSPIQGTEAFF. The chain carries TRBV27 and TRBJ1-1, with a tentative D call TRBD1 (6 bases). The CDR3 is 13 amino acids. Trimming pared 5 bases from V and 5 bases from J, leaving 12 bases between. Germline assignment: CDR1 MNHEY and CDR2 SMNVEV (reference sequence).

The chain's CDR3 is CASSSGLYNEQFF. DNA of the CDR3: TGCGCCAGCAGCTCCGGACTTTACAATGAGCAGTTCTTC. The chain has TRBV5-1 and TRBJ2-1; tentatively, D is TRBD2 (5 bases). This CDR3 spans 13 amino acids. The V gene's germline CDR1 is SGHRS and CDR2 YFSETQ. The germline V and J ends were trimmed by 3 bases and 4 bases, with 8 bases remaining between them.

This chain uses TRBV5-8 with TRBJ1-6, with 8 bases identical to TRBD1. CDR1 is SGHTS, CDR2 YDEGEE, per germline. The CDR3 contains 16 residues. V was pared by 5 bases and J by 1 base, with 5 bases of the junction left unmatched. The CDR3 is CASRDRAGSYNSPLHF. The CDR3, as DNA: TGTGCCAGCAGGGACAGGGCAGGGTCCTATAATTCACCCCTCCACTTT.

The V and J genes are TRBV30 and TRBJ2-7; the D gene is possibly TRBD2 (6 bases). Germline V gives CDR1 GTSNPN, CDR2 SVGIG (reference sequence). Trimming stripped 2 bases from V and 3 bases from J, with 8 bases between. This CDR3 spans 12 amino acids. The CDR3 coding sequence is TGTGCCTGGAGTTGGGAGGACTACGAGCAGTACTTC. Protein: CAWSWEDYEQYF.

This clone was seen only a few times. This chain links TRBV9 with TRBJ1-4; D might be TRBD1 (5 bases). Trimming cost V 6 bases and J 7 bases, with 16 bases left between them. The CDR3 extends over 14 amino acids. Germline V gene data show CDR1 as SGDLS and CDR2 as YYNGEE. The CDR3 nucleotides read TGTGCCAGCACCCCAGGAGGGACTGCTGAAAAACTGTTTTTT. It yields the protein CASTPGGTAEKLFF.

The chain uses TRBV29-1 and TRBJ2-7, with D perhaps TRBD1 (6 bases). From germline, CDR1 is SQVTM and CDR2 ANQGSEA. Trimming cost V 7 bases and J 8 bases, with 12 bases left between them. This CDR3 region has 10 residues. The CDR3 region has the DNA TGCAGCGCAAGGGACACGCAGCAGTACTTC. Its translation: CSARDTQQYF.

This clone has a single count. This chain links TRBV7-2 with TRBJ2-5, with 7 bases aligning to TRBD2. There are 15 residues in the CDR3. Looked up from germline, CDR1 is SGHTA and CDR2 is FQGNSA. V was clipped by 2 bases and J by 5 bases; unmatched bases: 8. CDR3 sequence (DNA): TGTGCCAGCAGCTTAAATTGGGGGGGGTCGGAGACCCAGTACTTC. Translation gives CASSLNWGGSETQYF.